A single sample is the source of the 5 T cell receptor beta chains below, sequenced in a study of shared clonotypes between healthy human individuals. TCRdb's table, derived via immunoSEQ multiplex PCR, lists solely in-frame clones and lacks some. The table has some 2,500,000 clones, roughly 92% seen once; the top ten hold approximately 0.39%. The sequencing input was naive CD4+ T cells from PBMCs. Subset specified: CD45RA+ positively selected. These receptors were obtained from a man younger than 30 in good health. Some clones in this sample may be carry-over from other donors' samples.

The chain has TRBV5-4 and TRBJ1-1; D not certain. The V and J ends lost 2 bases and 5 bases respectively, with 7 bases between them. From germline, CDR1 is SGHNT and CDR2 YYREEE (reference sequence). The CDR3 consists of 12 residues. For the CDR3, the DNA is TGTGCCAGCAGCTTCGGACGGACTGAAGCTTTCTTT. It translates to CASSFGRTEAFF.

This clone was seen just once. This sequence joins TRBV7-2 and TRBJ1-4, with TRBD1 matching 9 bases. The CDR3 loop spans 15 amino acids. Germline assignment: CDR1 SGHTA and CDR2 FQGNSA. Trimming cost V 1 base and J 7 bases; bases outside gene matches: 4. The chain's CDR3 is CASSLGDRASEKLFF. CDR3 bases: TGTGCCAGCAGCTTAGGGGACAGGGCGAGTGAAAAACTGTTTTTT.

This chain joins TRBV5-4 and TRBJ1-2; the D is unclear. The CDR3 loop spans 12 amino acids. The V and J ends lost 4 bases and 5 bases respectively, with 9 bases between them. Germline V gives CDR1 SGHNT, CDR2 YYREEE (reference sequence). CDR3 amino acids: CASSRTKYGYTF. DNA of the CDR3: TGTGCCAGCAGCCGAACCAAGTATGGCTACACCTTC. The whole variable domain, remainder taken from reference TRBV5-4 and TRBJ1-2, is ETGVTQSPTHLIKTRGQQVTLRCSSQSGHNTVSWYQQALGQGPQFIFQYYREEENGRGNFPPRFSGLQFPNYSSELNVNALELDDSALYLCASSRTKYGYTFGSGTRLTVV.

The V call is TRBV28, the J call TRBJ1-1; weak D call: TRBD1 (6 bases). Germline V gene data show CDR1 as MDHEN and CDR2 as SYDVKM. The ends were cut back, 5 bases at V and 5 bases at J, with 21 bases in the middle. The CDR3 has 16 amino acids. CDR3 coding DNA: TGTGCCAGCAGTCTCACCGGGGGGCAAGGAACAACTGAAGCTTTCTTT. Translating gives CASSLTGGQGTTEAFF.

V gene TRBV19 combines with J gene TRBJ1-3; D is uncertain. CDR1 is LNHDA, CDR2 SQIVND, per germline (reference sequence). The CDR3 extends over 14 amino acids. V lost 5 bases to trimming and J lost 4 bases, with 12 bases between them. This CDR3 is CASSVTLTGNTIYF. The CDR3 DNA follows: TGTGCCAGTAGTGTAACACTGACGGGAAACACCATATATTTT.